This T cell receptor (beta chain) derives from a study of T cell changes during pregnancy in multiple sclerosis. Clones were sequenced by immunoSEQ multiplex PCR, and TCRdb holds only the in-frame ones, with some missing. The data contain some 120,000 clones, roughly 92% of them singletons. The CDR3 contains 15 residues. The J segment lost 5 bases and the V segment lost 5 bases, leaving 5 bases of the junction unmatched. Germline V CDR1 and CDR2: SSHAT, FNYEAQ (reference sequence). The clonotype originates from a female donor with multiple sclerosis, enrolled in a pregnancy study. The specimen comprised peripheral blood, sampled in the third trimester of pregnancy. This sequence joins TRBV7-7 and TRBJ2-3; TRBD2 matches at 12 bases. The CDR3, as DNA: TGTGCCAGCAGCCTAGGACTAGCGGGAAGAGATACGCAGTATTTT. Amino acids: CASSLGLAGRDTQYF.